Presented here are 25 T cell receptor beta chains from one specimen sequenced in a study of early T cells in non-severe SARS-CoV-2 infection. TCRdb ran MiXCR on the 5' RACE reads and lists one entry per CDR3 protein. The sample lists tens of thousands of distinct CDR3 sequences, roughly an eighth occurring once. Sequenced input: whole blood. These receptors originate from an adult who was a healthcare worker with PCR-confirmed SARS-CoV-2 infection or an uninfected control (not recorded which).

This clonotype has a count of ten or more. V is TRBV18 and J is TRBJ1-2; D is uncertain. The length of the CDR3 is 13 residues. The V gene lost 10 bases and the J gene lost 3 bases, with 15 bases spanning the gap. From germline, CDR1 is KGHSH and CDR2 LQKENI. CDR3 protein: CATNQHGYYGYTF. Here the CDR3 DNA reads TGTGCCACCAACCAACACGGGTACTATGGCTACACCTTC.

Ten or more counts support this clonotype. The chain combines TRBV7-9 with TRBJ2-3; 10 bases agree with TRBD2. The junction had 4 bases not matched to a gene; V was cut back by 4 bases and J by 3 bases. The CDR3 spans 15 residues. Looked up from germline, CDR1 is SEHNR and CDR2 is FQNEAQ (reference sequence). The CDR3 sequence: CASSYSGRRTDTQYF. CDR3 in DNA: TGTGCCAGCAGCTATAGCGGGAGGAGGACAGATACGCAGTATTTT. Based on the CDR3 plus reference TRBV7-9 and TRBJ2-3, the full variable domain is DTGVSQNPRHKITKRGQNVTFRCDPISEHNRLYWYRQTLGQGPEFLTYFQNEAQLEKSRLLSDRFSAERPKGSFSTLEIQRTEQGDSAMYLCASSYSGRRTDTQYFGPGTRLTVL.

This clonotype has more than one count but fewer than ten. The chain combines TRBV5-4 with TRBJ1-2, with D tentatively TRBD1 (6 bases). Between the trimmed V and J ends, which lost 5 bases and 4 bases, there was a span of 15 bases. Per the germline V gene, CDR1 is SGHNT and CDR2 is YYREEE (reference sequence). The CDR3 sequence is 14 residues long. The CDR3 DNA is TGTGCCAGCAGTCCTCGACAGGAATTCTATGGCTACACCTTC. Amino acid sequence: CASSPRQEFYGYTF.

This rearrangement joins TRBV11-2 to TRBJ2-1; tentative D call: TRBD2 (6 bases). Germline V gives CDR1 SGHAT, CDR2 FQNNGV. The CDR3 is 15 amino acids. V was clipped by 2 bases and J by 9 bases, with 17 bases between them. CDR3 protein: CASSLPPSGSGEQFF. The CDR3 DNA follows: TGTGCCAGCAGCTTACCACCCAGCGGGTCGGGTGAGCAGTTCTTC.

The CDR3 loop reads CASSTGLAGREAQYF. As DNA, the CDR3 is TGTGCCAGCAGTACGGGACTAGCGGGGCGGGAAGCGCAGTATTTT. The chain joins TRBV12-3 or TRBV12-4 to TRBJ2-3, with 13 bases aligning to TRBD2. The CDR3 is 15 residues long. With 5 bases clipped from V and 10 bases from J, the junction kept 9 bases outside the gene matches.

This clonotype was picked up a small number of times. The chain joins TRBV20-1 to TRBJ1-4, with TRBD1 matching 7 bases. V gave up 5 bases and J gave up 8 bases; unmatched junction bases: 8. The CDR3 consists of 13 residues. Looked up from germline, CDR1 is DFQATT and CDR2 is SNEGSKA (reference sequence). The CDR3 loop is CSASQGVGEKLFF. CDR3 in DNA: TGCAGTGCTTCCCAGGGGGTAGGGGAAAAACTGTTTTTT.

The rearrangement uses TRBV7-2 and TRBJ2-4; D might be TRBD2 (6 bases). Between the trimmed V and J ends, which lost 5 bases and 0 bases, there was a span of 14 bases. The CDR3 spans 16 residues. Looked up from germline, CDR1 is SGHTA and CDR2 is FQGNSA. The CDR3 spells CASSPGKGLAKNIQYF. CDR3 bases: TGTGCCAGCAGCCCGGGGAAGGGACTAGCCAAAAACATTCAGTACTTC.

This clonotype came up many times. The chain has TRBV28 and TRBJ2-5, with 8 bases that match TRBD1. Trimming took 6 bases from V and 7 from J; bases not matched to a gene: 13. This CDR3 spans 15 amino acids. Germline assignment: CDR1 MDHEN and CDR2 SYDVKM. The CDR3 DNA sequence: TGTGCCAGCAGACTTTCAGGGGGCTCGGAGGGGACCCAGTACTTC. It codes for CASRLSGGSEGTQYF.

This clonotype showed up just a few times. The chain carries TRBV18 and TRBJ1-2; TRBD1 matches 12 bases. J lost 7 bases, V lost 2 bases, and 2 bases had no gene match. Germline CDR1 is KGHSH and CDR2 is LQKENI. This CDR3 is built from 14 residues. DNA of the CDR3: TGTGCCAGCTCACCAGGGACAGGGGGCGTTGGCTACACCTTC. Translating it yields CASSPGTGGVGYTF.

This clonotype was counted a few times. The V and J genes are TRBV5-6 and TRBJ2-1, with D perhaps matching TRBD2 (5 bases). This CDR3 comprises 15 residues. Between the trimmed V and J ends, which lost 1 base and 5 bases, there was a span of 13 bases. Germline assignment: CDR1 SGHDT and CDR2 YYEEEE. The CDR3 DNA is TGTGCCAGCAGCTTGTATGCTACCGGGGACAATGAGCAGTTCTTC. Its protein product is CASSLYATGDNEQFF.

This clonotype came up many times. The chain employs TRBV10-3 and TRBJ2-3, with TRBD2 matching 8 bases. The CDR3 has 16 residues. CDR1 is ENHRY, CDR2 SYGVKD, per germline. The V segment lost 2 bases and the J segment 4 bases; nucleotides outside the gene matches: 8. The CDR3 here is CAISEGKGLAADTQYF. The DNA of the CDR3 is TGTGCCATCAGTGAGGGCAAAGGACTAGCCGCAGATACGCAGTATTTT.

At least ten counts were recorded for this clonotype. The CDR3 spells CASSVEHPTYNEQFF. CDR3 nucleotide sequence: TGTGCCAGCAGTGTAGAACATCCGACCTACAATGAGCAGTTCTTC. This sequence joins TRBV2 and TRBJ2-1, with no clear D. V was pared by 4 bases and J by 2 bases, with 12 bases between. The germline V gene encodes CDR1 SNHLY and CDR2 FYNNEI. This CDR3 has 15 amino acids.

J is TRBJ2-5 and V is TRBV29-1, with 9 bases lining up with TRBD2. Germline lookup yields CDR1 SQVTM and CDR2 ANQGSEA. CDR3 length: 13 residues. The junction had 5 bases not matched to a gene; V was cut back by 4 bases and J by 5 bases. CDR3 bases: TGCAGCGTTGCCCCGACTAGCGGCGAGACCCAGTACTTC. Translated: CSVAPTSGETQYF. Variable domain in full (rest from reference TRBV29-1 and TRBJ2-5): SAVISQKPSRDICQRGTSLTIQCQVDSQVTMMFWYRQQPGQSLTLIATANQGSEATYESGFVIDKFPISRPNLTFSTLTVSNMSPEDSSIYLCSVAPTSGETQYFGPGTRLLVL.

In its sample, this clonotype was seen a few times. CDR3 nucleotides: TGTGCCAGCAGCTTGAAGAGGGAGTCTTACACAGATACGCAGTATTTT. This translates into CASSLKRESYTDTQYF. The V call is TRBV5-5, the J call TRBJ2-3; D perhaps matches TRBD2 (5 bases). The V gene lost 1 base and the J gene lost 2 bases, with 14 bases spanning the gap. Germline loops: CDR1 SGHKS, CDR2 YYEKEE (reference sequence). The CDR3 has 16 residues.

There are many counts of this clonotype. The chain has TRBV6-5 and TRBJ2-7; D is undetermined. The CDR3 has 12 amino acids. The germline CDR1 and CDR2 sequences are MNHEY and SVGAGI. With 0 bases removed from V and 7 bases from J, the gap between germline ends came to 7 bases. The CDR3 sequence: CASSYSMGEQYF. CDR3 DNA sequence: TGTGCCAGCAGTTACTCCATGGGGGAGCAGTACTTC.

With regard to this clonotype: A much larger clone lies a single base off, so this may be a read error. The rearrangement links TRBV6-5 to TRBJ2-3; tentative D call: TRBD2 (6 bases). CDR1 MNHEY and CDR2 SVGAGI come from the germline V gene. Trimming removed 2 bases at V and 0 bases at J, with 6 bases between. This CDR3 comprises 14 residues. The CDR3 region is CASSYSGSTDTQYF. As DNA, the CDR3 is TGTGCCAGCAGTTACAGCGGGAGCACAGATACGCAGTATTTT.

The chain has TRBV7-8 and TRBJ2-7, with D perhaps matching TRBD2 (5 bases). Germline V lookup: CDR1 SGHVS, CDR2 FQNEAQ. The length of the CDR3 is 14 residues. The germline V and J ends were trimmed by 1 base and 2 bases, with 9 bases remaining between them. CDR3: CASSLGPGTYEQYF. DNA of the CDR3: TGTGCCAGCAGCTTAGGTCCGGGGACCTACGAGCAGTACTTC.

This clonotype showed up just a few times. This chain joins TRBV20-1 and TRBJ2-6; either TRBD1 or TRBD2 may supply D (6 bases each). There are 17 residues in the CDR3. V gave up 5 bases and J gave up 0 bases, with 17 bases separating them. Looked up from germline, CDR1 is DFQATT and CDR2 is SNEGSKA (reference sequence). The CDR3 DNA reads as TGCAGTGCTGAGGGGGGACTGACCCCCTCTGGGGCCAACGTCCTGACTTTC. Protein product: CSAEGGLTPSGANVLTF.

The V gene is TRBV18, the J gene TRBJ1-4; 8 bases are shared with TRBD1. This CDR3 has 17 amino acids. V lost 5 bases and J lost 2; bases outside the gene matches: 10. The germline gives CDR1 KGHSH, CDR2 LQKENI. In DNA, the CDR3 is TGTGCCAGCTCATCGAACAGGGGGTTCTACACTAATGAAAAACTGTTTTTT. Translating gives CASSSNRGFYTNEKLFF.

This clonotype was counted many times. This chain joins TRBV19 and TRBJ2-5; 7 positions match TRBD1. Trimming cost V 6 bases and J 0 bases; bases outside gene matches: 4. The CDR3 spans 14 residues. Germline-derived CDR1 and CDR2 are LNHDA and SQIVND (reference sequence). CDR3 amino acids: CASSSGQDQETQYF. The CDR3 coding sequence is TGTGCCAGTAGCTCAGGACAGGACCAAGAGACCCAGTACTTC.

This clonotype has a handful of counts. This rearrangement joins TRBV7-9 to TRBJ2-3; D could derive from TRBD1 or TRBD2 (7 bases each). The CDR3 is 16 residues long. The germline V gene has CDR1 SEHNR and CDR2 FQNEAQ (reference sequence). The V end lost 5 bases, the J end lost 0 bases, and 15 bases lay between the germline ends. The CDR3 reads CASSPREGASTDTQYF. The CDR3 coding sequence is TGTGCCAGCAGCCCAAGGGAGGGGGCTAGCACAGATACGCAGTATTTT.

V usage is TRBV20-1 and J usage is TRBJ1-1; perhaps TRBD1 as D (5 bases). The length of the CDR3 is 16 residues. V lost 6 bases and J 4 bases, leaving 24 bases between the germline ends. The V gene's germline CDR1 is DFQATT and CDR2 SNEGSKA (reference sequence). The CDR3 DNA reads as TGCAGTGCCGGGCGGCATTTTGGGGGAGGGAGCACTGAAGCTTTCTTT. Translation: CSAGRHFGGGSTEAFF.

This clonotype appeared many times. This chain connects TRBV7-8 to TRBJ2-3; D uncertain. Germline CDR1 is SGHVS and CDR2 is FQNEAQ. The V gene lost 1 base and the J gene lost 4 bases, with 6 bases spanning the gap. This CDR3 is 13 amino acids long. The CDR3 reads CASSLGGSDTQYF. CDR3 nucleotide sequence: TGTGCCAGCAGCTTAGGGGGATCAGATACGCAGTATTTT.

This clonotype was picked up a small number of times. This sequence joins TRBV6-5 and TRBJ1-1; D remains ambiguous. CDR3 length: 11 amino acids. Trimming cost V 5 bases and J 5 bases, with 6 bases left between them. Germline CDR1 MNHEY, CDR2 SVGAGI. The CDR3 DNA reads as TGTGCCAGCAGTAGAGGGACTGAAGCTTTCTTT. It encodes CASSRGTEAFF.

The rearrangement joins TRBV6-7 to TRBJ2-6; D unresolved. TRBV6-7 is an open reading frame whose function is uncertain. Deletions cut 2 bases from V and 1 base from J, with 6 bases between. This CDR3 has 15 amino acids. CDR3: CASSYGPSGANVLTF. The CDR3 coding sequence is TGTGCCAGCAGTTACGGCCCATCTGGGGCCAACGTCCTGACTTTC.